This T cell receptor (beta chain) was identified in a study of T cells in Graves' hyperthyroidism and ophthalmopathy. Study observations and caveats: The authors' 13 V-J model separated ophthalmopathy from stable hyperthyroidism. Ophthalmopathy, as predicted by the model, came a median about six months after the prediction. Most expanded thyroid clonotypes above 0.001 also appeared in blood.

The V end lost 3 bases, the J end lost 0 bases, and 21 bases lay between the germline ends. Germline CDR1 DFQATT, CDR2 SNEGSKA (reference sequence). CDR3 length equals 18 residues. Disease lasting under 3 months, a NOSPECS grade of at least 4, and a Clinical Activity Score of at least 3 were features of the ophthalmopathy patients. Template material for amplifying TCR beta CDR3 regions consisted of RNA transcripts. The study used the HTBI primer set for a first-round RT-PCR of the TCR CDR3. TCRdb recomputed calls from the multiplex PCR reads with MiXCR, one row per CDR3 protein. The data contain around 570,000 distinct CDR3 sequences, less than 20% of them singletons. About this clonotype itself: What it recognizes is unknown.

Sequencing used blood. The rearrangement links TRBV20-1 to TRBJ1-5; a possible D gene is TRBD1 (5 bases). The sequence was obtained from a man aged 40-55 years with Graves' ophthalmopathy. CDR3 in amino acids: CSASPGTGARGSNQPQHF. In DNA form, the CDR3 reads TGCAGTGCTAGCCCCGGAACCGGAGCTAGGGGTAGCAATCAGCCCCAGCATTTT.